The rows below give T cell receptor beta chains drawn from one sample of a study of cytomegalovirus exposure and HLA in healthy donors. Data came from immunoSEQ multiplex PCR; TCRdb stores just in-frame clones and leaves some out. The repertoire holds under 200,000 clones, with approximately 71% as singletons. Sequencing used PBMCs. These receptors were taken from a man between 45 and 60 years old in good health and CMV-seronegative. The CDR3 runs from the conserved cysteine through the conserved F or W. The order of the fields is clone size, D gene, V gene, J gene, CDR3 DNA, CDR3 protein. D genes are given only for firm matches. Size is stated for part of the rows, as once, few or many counts, or as a class when the clone is expanded.

>NA|NA|TRBV21-1|TRBJ1-1
TGTGCCAGCAGCCCACGCCCCGTAAGACAGGGGGAGAACACTGAAGCTTTCTTT
CASSPRPVRQGENTEAFF
>NA|NA|TRBV18|TRBJ2-1
TGTGCCAGCTCACCACCCCTGACAGTCAGTGAGCAGTTCTTC
CASSPPLTVSEQFF
>NA|NA|TRBV6-1|TRBJ1-2
TGTGCCAGCAGTGAAGGTATAGGGACTGACTATGGCTACACCTTC
CASSEGIGTDYGYTF
>NA|NA|TRBV27|TRBJ1-6
TGTGCCACCAGTCTGGGCCGTAATTCACCCCTCCACTTT
CATSLGRNSPLHF
>NA|NA|TRBV15|TRBJ2-7
TGTGCCACCAGCAGAGATCGCGGGAACGAGCAGTACTTC
CATSRDRGNEQYF
>NA|NA|TRBV11-2|TRBJ1-2
TGTGCCAGCAGCTTAGATCTGGCAGGGGCCATTGTAGGATATGGCTACACCTTC
CASSLDLAGAIVGYGYTF
>NA|NA|TRBV29-1|TRBJ1-5
TGCAGCGCTGCAGGGGAAATCAATCAGCCCCAGCATTTT
CSAAGEINQPQHF
>NA|NA|TRBV2|TRBJ1-5
TGTGCCAGCAGTGAAGGGACTACCGTGCAGCCCCAGCATTTT
CASSEGTTVQPQHF
>NA|NA|TRBV5-1|TRBJ1-5
TGCGCCAGCAGCTTGGGAGGGCCCGGCGTGGGTCAGCCCCAGCATTTT
CASSLGGPGVGQPQHF
>few|NA|TRBV6-5|TRBJ2-2
TGTGCCAGCAGACAGGGTAACACCGGGGAGCTGTTTTTT
CASRQGNTGELFF
>NA|TRBD1|TRBV28|TRBJ1-1
TGTGCCAGCAGTTTACTAGGGACAGGGTCTGCTGAAGCTTTCTTT
CASSLLGTGSAEAFF
>few|TRBD2|TRBV7-9|TRBJ2-2
TGTGCCAGCAGCCCACCCGGACTAGTACGGGAGCTGTTTTTT
CASSPPGLVRELFF
>NA|NA|TRBV28|TRBJ1-5
TGTGCCAGCAGTTTATCAGGGAACAATCAGCCCCAGCATTTT
CASSLSGNNQPQHF
>NA|NA|TRBV5-1|TRBJ1-2
TGCGCCAGCAGTGGGGGAGGAACCACTAACTATGGCTACACCTTC
CASSGGGTTNYGYTF
>once|TRBD1|TRBV18|TRBJ2-7
TGTGCCAGCTCACCACCGCTCCAGGGGGCCTACGAGCAGTACTTC
CASSPPLQGAYEQYF
>NA|TRBD1|TRBV5-1|TRBJ1-2
TGCGCCAGCAGCCTCACAGGGGAAAGGGCCTATGGCTACACCTTC
CASSLTGERAYGYTF
>NA|TRBD1|TRBV5-4|TRBJ2-3
TGTGCCAGCAGCTTGGGACAGGGGTTGAGGACAGATACGCAGTATTTT
CASSLGQGLRTDTQYF
>few|TRBD1|TRBV19|TRBJ1-2
TGTGCCAGTAGTAATACAGGGGATCGGGGCTACACCTTC
CASSNTGDRGYTF
>NA|NA|TRBV18|TRBJ1-4
TGTGCCAGCTCACCGACAAACGGGGGACCTAATGAAAAACTGTTTTTT
CASSPTNGGPNEKLFF
>once|NA|TRBV5-1|TRBJ2-5
TGCGCCAGCAGCTCCGGGGGACCCCAAGAGACCCAGTACTTC
CASSSGGPQETQYF
>NA|TRBD1|TRBV2|TRBJ2-5
TGTGCCAGCAGTGAAGTGGGACAGGTGCGGGAGACCCAGTACTTC
CASSEVGQVRETQYF
>NA|TRBD1|TRBV5-5|TRBJ1-5
TGTGCCAGCAGCGGACAGGGAGGATATAGCAATCAGCCCCAGCATTTT
CASSGQGGYSNQPQHF
>NA|NA|TRBV9|TRBJ2-7
TGTGCCAGCAGCCCCAGTACAGGGAGCAACGAGCAGTACTTC
CASSPSTGSNEQYF
>NA|TRBD1|TRBV2|TRBJ2-4
TGTGCCAGCAGAGAGGGACAGCCCAAAAACATTCAGTACTTC
CASREGQPKNIQYF
>NA|TRBD1|TRBV7-2|TRBJ2-1
TGTGCCAGCAGTTCCCGGGCAGGGGGTTACAATGAGCAGTTCTTC
CASSSRAGGYNEQFF
>NA|NA|TRBV5-1|TRBJ2-7
TGCGCCAGCAGCTTGGCCCAGGGCAGCTCCTACGAGCAGTACTTC
CASSLAQGSSYEQYF
>NA|NA|TRBV5-1|TRBJ1-1
TGCGCCAGCAGCTTGGACGGTGAAGCTTTCTTT
CASSLDGEAFF
>NA|NA|TRBV19|TRBJ1-6
TGTGCCAGTAGTATCGCCCCCCCCGGTAGTTCACCCCTCCACTTT
CASSIAPPGSSPLHF
>NA|TRBD2|TRBV6-1|TRBJ2-7
TGTGCCAGCAGTGAAGCCCCGGGGGGGGACGAGCAGTACTTC
CASSEAPGGDEQYF
>few|TRBD1|TRBV19|TRBJ1-6
TGTGCCAGTTCCGACAGGGCACGATCAACTAATTCACCCCTCCACTTT
CASSDRARSTNSPLHF
>NA|TRBD1|TRBV19|TRBJ1-4
TGTGCCAGTACCCATAACAGGGGGCCTAATGAAAAACTGTTTTTT
CASTHNRGPNEKLFF
>few|NA|TRBV5-1|TRBJ1-5
TGCGCCAGCAGCATTACAGGGACGCAGGGGCAGCCCCAGCATTTT
CASSITGTQGQPQHF
>many|TRBD1|TRBV6-6|TRBJ1-5
TGTGCCAGCAACCCGACGGGACAGGGTATCGAGCCCCAGCATTTT
CASNPTGQGIEPQHF
>NA|TRBD2|TRBV10-3|TRBJ2-3
TGTGCCATCGCCCCCGGGCTCCAGGGACTAGCGGGGAGTGGAGATACGCAGTATTTT
CAIAPGLQGLAGSGDTQYF
>NA|NA|TRBV18|TRBJ1-1
TGTGCCAGCTCACCAACACAGGTGGGCACTGAAGCTTTCTTT
CASSPTQVGTEAFF
>NA|NA|TRBV25-1|TRBJ1-1
TGTGCCAGCAGTCCTGGTCCAGGGTATCACACTGAAGCTTTCTTT
CASSPGPGYHTEAFF
>NA|TRBD1|TRBV4-3|TRBJ2-7
TGCGCCAGCAGCCCCGGGACAGGGGGCTCCTACGAGCAGTACTTC
CASSPGTGGSYEQYF
>few|NA|TRBV6-1|TRBJ1-1
TGTGCCAGCAGTGAACAGGGATGGAGCACTGAAGCTTTCTTT
CASSEQGWSTEAFF
>NA|NA|TRBV5-8|TRBJ2-2
TGTGCCAGCAGCTACAGGAATCTTAACACCGGGGAGCTGTTTTTT
CASSYRNLNTGELFF
>NA|TRBD1|TRBV9|TRBJ1-2
TGTGCCAGCAGCCCCCGGACAGGGGGCGATGGCTACACCTTC
CASSPRTGGDGYTF
>NA|NA|TRBV7-9|TRBJ1-3
TGTGCCAGCAGCTTAAGCGGGAGCTCTGGAAACACCATATATTTT
CASSLSGSSGNTIYF
>NA|TRBD2|TRBV5-1|TRBJ2-7
TGCGCCAGCGGCCTGGGCGGGGGGCTGGGTGAGCAGTACTTC
CASGLGGGLGEQYF
>NA|TRBD2|TRBV5-6|TRBJ2-1
TGTGCCAGCAGCGCCCTACTAGCGGGGGGGTATGAGCAGTTCTTC
CASSALLAGGYEQFF
>NA|NA|TRBV27|TRBJ2-2
TGTGCCAGCAGTCTTCAGGGGACCGGGGAGCTGTTTTTT
CASSLQGTGELFF
>few|TRBD1|TRBV6-7|TRBJ2-3
TGTGCCAGCAACTCTACAGGGGAGCTGGGAGATACGCAGTATTTT
CASNSTGELGDTQYF
>NA|TRBD1|TRBV7-8|TRBJ1-1
TGTGCCAGCAGCCGCAGGCAGGGGGCAAGTGGGAACACTGAAGCTTTCTTT
CASSRRQGASGNTEAFF